This T cell receptor beta chain was sequenced for a study of CD8 T cells in Susac syndrome. The RNA input was about 0.45 to 1 ug, and it was reverse transcribed with random hexamers. A multiplex approach, immunoSEQ multiplex PCR, amplified TCR beta CDR3 across 54 Vbeta and 13 Jbeta. TCRdb reprocessed the immunoSEQ multiplex PCR reads with MiXCR, giving one entry per CDR3 protein. The table shows 140,000 to 150,000 distinct CDR3 sequences, with 95% occurring only once. From blood CD8+ and CD4+ T cells, TCR beta sequences were generated. This clonotype was picked up a small number of times. The CDR3 is 15 residues long. Germline trimming cut 2 bases from V and 5 bases from J; bases unmatched to any gene: 5. Germline assignment: CDR1 MDHEN and CDR2 SYDVKM.

This clonotype originated in a human donor with multiple sclerosis. V gene TRBV28 combines with J gene TRBJ2-7; 11 bases line up with TRBD1. The sample comprised CD4+ T cells from PBMCs. DNA of the CDR3: TGTGCCAGCAGTTTAGGCGGGACAGGGGGACACGAGCAGTACTTC. It translates to CASSLGGTGGHEQYF.